Presented here are 15 T cell receptor beta chains from one specimen sequenced in a study of identical twins. TCRdb independently ran MiXCR on the 5' RACE reads; one entry per CDR3 protein. Among about 250,000 distinct CDR3 sequences listed, roughly an eighth were seen once. The material sequenced was memory (CD45RO+) T cells sorted from blood. These receptors were collected from a young woman in good health.

The rearrangement uses TRBV13 and TRBJ1-1, with D possibly matching TRBD1 (5 bases). The CDR3 loop spans 15 amino acids. CDR1 and CDR2 from the germline V gene are PRHDT and FYEKMQ (reference sequence). Trimming cost V 6 bases and J 0 bases, with 14 bases left between them. The CDR3 coding sequence is TGTGCCAGCAGAGTAGGGGCCAGCATGAACACTGAAGCTTTCTTT. It encodes CASRVGASMNTEAFF.

Turning to this clonotype: A clone one base away is much larger, so this may be a read error. The genes are TRBV27 and TRBJ2-1, with 12 bases matching TRBD2. This CDR3 is 13 amino acids long. The ends lost 7 bases at V and 6 bases at J; junction bases unmatched: 1. Per germline, CDR1 MNHEY and CDR2 SMNVEV (reference sequence). The CDR3 nucleotides are TGTGCCAGCAAACTAGCGGGAGGCAATGAGCAGTTCTTC. Residues: CASKLAGGNEQFF.

The chain recombines TRBV21-1 with TRBJ2-1. TRBV21-1 is deemed a pseudogene. The CDR3 is made up of 16 amino acids. CDR3 sequence (DNA): TGTGCCAGCAGCAAATACGTACGACGGCGCTACAATGAGCAGTTCTTC. Its protein product is CASSKYVRRRYNEQFF.

This clonotype has a count of ten or more. The V gene is TRBV6-1, the J gene TRBJ2-3, with 8 bases matching TRBD2. CDR3 size: 15 residues. The J segment lost 1 base and the V segment lost 8 bases, leaving 8 bases of the junction unmatched. Per the germline V gene, CDR1 is MNHNS and CDR2 is SASEGT. The CDR3 coding sequence is TGTGCCAGCTCCCTCCGGGAGGGCCGCACAGATACGCAGTATTTT. Encoded protein: CASSLREGRTDTQYF.

This sequence joins TRBV6-1 and TRBJ2-1; 10 nucleotides agree with TRBD2. CDR1 and CDR2 (germline): MNHNS, SASEGT. Trimming removed 6 bases from V and 0 bases from J; junction bases left unmatched: 5. CDR3 length: 16 residues. The CDR3 coding sequence is TGTGCCAGCAGCTGGACTAGCGGTAGCTCCTACAATGAGCAGTTCTTC. Translation: CASSWTSGSSYNEQFF.

The gene calls are TRBV5-4 and TRBJ2-7, with TRBD2 identical over 12 bases. The ends lost 0 bases at V and 2 bases at J; junction bases unmatched: 0. This CDR3 spans 15 amino acids. The germline V gene encodes CDR1 SGHNT and CDR2 YYREEE (reference sequence). DNA for the CDR3: TGTGCCAGCAGCTTGGCTAGCGGGGGGGCCTACGAGCAGTACTTC. Its translation: CASSLASGGAYEQYF.

The chain links TRBV2 to TRBJ2-1, with 9 bases fitting TRBD2. The V gene's germline CDR1 is SNHLY and CDR2 FYNNEI. The ends lost 6 bases at V and 8 bases at J; junction bases unmatched: 2. The CDR3 contains 12 residues. The CDR3 region has the DNA TGTGCCAGCAGGGTAGCGGGAGATGAGCAGTTCTTC. As protein: CASRVAGDEQFF.

The chain joins TRBV5-8 to TRBJ2-1; 9 bases line up with TRBD2. With V trimmed by 4 bases and J by 9 bases, 14 bases remained unmatched. Per the germline V gene, CDR1 is SGHTS and CDR2 is YDEGEE. The length of the CDR3 is 16 residues. CDR3 in DNA: TGTGCCAGCAGCCCCGGACTAGCGTTATCCCGAGCTGAGCAGTTCTTC. Protein product: CASSPGLALSRAEQFF.

This clonotype was seen more than once but under ten times. The rearrangement links TRBV7-9 to TRBJ1-1; possible D gene TRBD1, 6 bases. The CDR3 is 13 amino acids. Germline loops: CDR1 SEHNR, CDR2 FQNEAQ (reference sequence). V dropped 5 bases and J dropped 3 bases, with 10 bases sitting between them. The chain's CDR3 is CASSQGGDTEAFF. The CDR3 bases are TGTGCCAGCAGCCAAGGGGGGGACACTGAAGCTTTCTTT.

This clonotype was detected ten times or more. The V and J genes are TRBV3-1 and TRBJ1-2; unclear D gene. The CDR3 totals 14 residues. V was shortened by 2 bases and J by 12 bases, with 19 bases between the two germline ends. Per the germline V gene, CDR1 is LGHDT and CDR2 is YNNKEL (reference sequence). DNA for the CDR3: TGTGCCAGCAGCCAAAGGTCTGGTCCGAGGAGTCACACCTTC. Encoded protein: CASSQRSGPRSHTF.

The V call is TRBV6-2 or TRBV6-3, the J call TRBJ2-7, with 9 bases that match TRBD2. Germline CDR1 reads MNHEY; CDR2 reads SVGEGT. The CDR3 is made up of 17 amino acids. With V trimmed by 0 bases and J by 0 bases, 6 bases remained unmatched. In DNA, the CDR3 is TGTGCCAGCAGTTACTCGTTTGCTAGCGGGATCTCCTACGAGCAGTACTTC. Translation gives CASSYSFASGISYEQYF.

The V gene is TRBV11-1, the J gene TRBJ2-7; either TRBD1 or TRBD2 may supply D (5 bases each). V was pared by 1 base and J by 6 bases, with 13 bases between. This CDR3 has 14 residues. Per the germline V gene, CDR1 is SGHAT and CDR2 is FQDESV (reference sequence). CDR3 in amino acids: CASSLGFGDREQYF. The CDR3 nucleotides read TGTGCCAGCAGCTTAGGATTTGGGGACCGCGAGCAGTACTTC.

The CDR3 nucleotides are TGCAGCGTTGATGGTTTAGGGGGCCGCACAGATACGCAGTATTTT. Translated, it gives CSVDGLGGRTDTQYF. The chain has TRBV29-1 and TRBJ2-3, with 7 bases matching TRBD1. The CDR3 contains 15 residues. The V and J ends lost 3 bases and 1 base, in that order; junction bases with no gene match: 7. The germline gives CDR1 SQVTM, CDR2 ANQGSEA.

V is TRBV24-1 and J is TRBJ2-5; the D is unclear. The V gene's germline CDR1 is KGHDR and CDR2 SFDVKD. CDR3 length: 14 residues. Trimming took off 3 bases at V and 9 bases at J, with 16 bases between the two ends. The CDR3 protein is CATSDPSTPYAQYF. The CDR3, as DNA: TGTGCCACCAGTGATCCATCCACACCGTATGCCCAGTACTTC.

The chain joins TRBV29-1 to TRBJ2-3; D is possibly TRBD1 (6 bases). V lost 8 bases to trimming and J lost 3 bases, with 12 bases between them. CDR1 is SQVTM, CDR2 ANQGSEA, per germline. CDR3 size: 12 residues. The CDR3 nucleotides read TGCAGCTTAGAGGGGGTTACAGATACGCAGTATTTT. This codes for CSLEGVTDTQYF.